This T cell receptor (beta chain) derives from a study of cytomegalovirus exposure and HLA in healthy donors. Study information: A later analysis reported the same platform for the roughly 110 validation repertoires and the approximately 700 first-cohort repertoires.

Study-wide points: A later analysis found first-cohort TCR clusters tended to co-occur in the 130 or so validation repertoires.

CDR3 length: 14 amino acids. Looked up from germline, CDR1 is MNHNS and CDR2 is SASEGT. V shed 3 bases and J shed 3 bases, with 8 bases lying between them. In regard to this clone: Its antigen is unidentified.

The table came from immunoSEQ multiplex PCR; TCRdb's copy has only in-frame clones and leaves some out. Of about 170,000 clones listed, approximately 87% were seen once; the top ten hold about 1.5%. The chain has TRBV6-1 and TRBJ2-2; maybe TRBD1 (6 bases). The sequenced sample was PBMCs. The TCR originated in a woman in her thirties in good health and CMV-seronegative. The CDR3 DNA follows: TGTGCCAGCAGTGACAGGGGTTACACCGGGGAGCTGTTTTTT. Its translation: CASSDRGYTGELFF.